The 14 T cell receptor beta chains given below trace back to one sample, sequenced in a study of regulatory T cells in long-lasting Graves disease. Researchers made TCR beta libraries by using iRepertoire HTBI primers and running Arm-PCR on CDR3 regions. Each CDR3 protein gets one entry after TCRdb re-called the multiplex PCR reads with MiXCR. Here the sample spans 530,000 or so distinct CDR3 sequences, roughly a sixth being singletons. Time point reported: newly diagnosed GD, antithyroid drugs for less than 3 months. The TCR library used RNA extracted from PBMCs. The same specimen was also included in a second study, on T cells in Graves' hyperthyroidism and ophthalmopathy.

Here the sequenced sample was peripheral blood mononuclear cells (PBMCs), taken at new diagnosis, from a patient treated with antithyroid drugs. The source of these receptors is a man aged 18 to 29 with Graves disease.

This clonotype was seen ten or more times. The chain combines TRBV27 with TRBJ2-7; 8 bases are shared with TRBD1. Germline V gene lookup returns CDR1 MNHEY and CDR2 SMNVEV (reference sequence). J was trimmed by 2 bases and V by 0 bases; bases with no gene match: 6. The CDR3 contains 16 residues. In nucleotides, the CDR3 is TGTGCCAGCAGTTTATCAGTTGGGGACAGGCCCTACGAGCAGTACTTC. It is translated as CASSLSVGDRPYEQYF.

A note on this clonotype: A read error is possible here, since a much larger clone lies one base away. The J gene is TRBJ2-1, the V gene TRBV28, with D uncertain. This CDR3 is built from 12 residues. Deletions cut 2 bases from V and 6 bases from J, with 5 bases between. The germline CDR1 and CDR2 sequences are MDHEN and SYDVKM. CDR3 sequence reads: CASSLRTNEQFF. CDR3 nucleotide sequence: TGTGCCAGCAGTTTAAGGACCAATGAGCAGTTCTTC.

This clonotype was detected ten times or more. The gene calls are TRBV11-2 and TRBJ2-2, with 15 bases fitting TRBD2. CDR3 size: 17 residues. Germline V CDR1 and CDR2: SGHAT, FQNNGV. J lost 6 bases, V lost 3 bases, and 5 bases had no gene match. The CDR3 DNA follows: TGTGCCAGCAGCTTCGGACTAGCGGGAGGGCCGGCCGGGGAGCTGTTTTTT. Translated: CASSFGLAGGPAGELFF.

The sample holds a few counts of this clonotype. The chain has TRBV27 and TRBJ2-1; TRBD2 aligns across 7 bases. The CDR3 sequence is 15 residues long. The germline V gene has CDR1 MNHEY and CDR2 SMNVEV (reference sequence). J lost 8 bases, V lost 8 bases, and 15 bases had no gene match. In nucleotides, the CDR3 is TGTGCCAGCCGCCCGGGAGCGGGACTTGTAGATGAGCAGTTCTTC. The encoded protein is CASRPGAGLVDEQFF.

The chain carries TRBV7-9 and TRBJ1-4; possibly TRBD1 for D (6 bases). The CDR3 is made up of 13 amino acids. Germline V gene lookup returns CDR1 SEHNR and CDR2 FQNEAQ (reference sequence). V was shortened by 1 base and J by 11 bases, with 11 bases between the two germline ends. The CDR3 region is CASSLDGGQKLFF. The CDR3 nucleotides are TGTGCCAGCAGCTTAGACGGGGGGCAGAAACTGTTTTTT. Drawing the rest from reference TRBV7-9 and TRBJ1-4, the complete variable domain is DTGVSQNPRHKITKRGQNVTFRCDPISEHNRLYWYRQTLGQGPEFLTYFQNEAQLEKSRLLSDRFSAERPKGSFSTLEIQRTEQGDSAMYLCASSLDGGQKLFFGSGTQLSVL.

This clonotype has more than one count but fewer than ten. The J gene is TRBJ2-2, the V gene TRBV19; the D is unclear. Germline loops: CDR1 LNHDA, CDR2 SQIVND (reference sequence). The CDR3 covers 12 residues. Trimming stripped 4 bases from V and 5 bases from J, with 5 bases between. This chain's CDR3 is CASSTATGELFF. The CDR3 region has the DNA TGTGCCAGTAGTACTGCTACCGGGGAGCTGTTTTTT.

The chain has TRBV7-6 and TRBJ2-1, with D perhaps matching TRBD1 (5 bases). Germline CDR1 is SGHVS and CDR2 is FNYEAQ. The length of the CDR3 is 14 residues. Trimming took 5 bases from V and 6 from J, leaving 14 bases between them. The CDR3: CASSPTHTGNEQFF. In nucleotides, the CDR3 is TGTGCCAGCAGCCCAACCCATACAGGCAATGAGCAGTTCTTC.

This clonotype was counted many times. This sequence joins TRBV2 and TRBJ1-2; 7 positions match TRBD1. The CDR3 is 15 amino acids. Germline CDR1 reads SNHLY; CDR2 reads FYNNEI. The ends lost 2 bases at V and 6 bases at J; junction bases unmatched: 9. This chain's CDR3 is CASSEKGAGYDGYTF. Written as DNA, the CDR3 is TGTGCCAGCAGTGAAAAGGGGGCCGGCTATGATGGCTACACCTTC. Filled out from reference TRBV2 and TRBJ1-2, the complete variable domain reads EPEVTQTPSHQVTQMGQEVILRCVPISNHLYFYWYRQILGQKVEFLVSFYNNEISEKSEIFDDQFSVERPDGSNFTLKIRSTKLEDSAMYFCASSEKGAGYDGYTFGSGTRLTVV.

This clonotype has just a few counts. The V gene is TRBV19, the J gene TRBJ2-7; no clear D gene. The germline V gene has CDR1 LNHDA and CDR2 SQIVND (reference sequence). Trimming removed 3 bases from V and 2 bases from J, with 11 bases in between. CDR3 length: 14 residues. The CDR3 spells CASSIHARPYEQYF. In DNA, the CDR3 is TGTGCCAGTAGTATCCACGCGCGGCCCTACGAGCAGTACTTC.

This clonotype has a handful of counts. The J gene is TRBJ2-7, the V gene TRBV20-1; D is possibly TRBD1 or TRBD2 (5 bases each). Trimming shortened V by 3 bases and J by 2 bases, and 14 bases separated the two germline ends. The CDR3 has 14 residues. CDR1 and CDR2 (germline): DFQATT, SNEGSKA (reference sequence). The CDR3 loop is CSARNGGRTYEQYF. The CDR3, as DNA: TGCAGTGCTAGGAATGGGGGACGGACCTACGAGCAGTACTTC.

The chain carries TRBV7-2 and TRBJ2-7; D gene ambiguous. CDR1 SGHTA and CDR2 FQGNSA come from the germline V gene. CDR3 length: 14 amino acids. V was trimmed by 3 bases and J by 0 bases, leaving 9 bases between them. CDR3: CASSFVINSYEQYF. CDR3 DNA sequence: TGTGCCAGCAGCTTCGTAATAAACTCCTACGAGCAGTACTTC.

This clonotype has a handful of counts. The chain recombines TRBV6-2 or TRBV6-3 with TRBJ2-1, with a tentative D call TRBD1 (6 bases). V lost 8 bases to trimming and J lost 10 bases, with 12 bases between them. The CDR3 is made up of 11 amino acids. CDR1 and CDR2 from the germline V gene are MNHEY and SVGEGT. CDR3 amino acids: CASYLRGEQFF. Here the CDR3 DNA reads TGTGCCAGCTACCTGAGGGGGGAGCAGTTCTTC.

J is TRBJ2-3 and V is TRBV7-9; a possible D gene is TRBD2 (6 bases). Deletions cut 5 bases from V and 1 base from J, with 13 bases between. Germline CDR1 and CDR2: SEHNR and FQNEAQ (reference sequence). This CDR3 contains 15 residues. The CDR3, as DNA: TGTGCCAGCAGCCCCGGACTATCGGGCACAGATACGCAGTATTTT. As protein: CASSPGLSGTDTQYF.

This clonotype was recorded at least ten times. The CDR3 loop is CASSRGGDVRIGAFF. Here the CDR3 DNA reads TGTGCCAGCTCCCGGGGAGGGGACGTTCGAATAGGAGCTTTCTTT. The J gene is TRBJ1-1, the V gene TRBV18; D perhaps matches TRBD1 (5 bases). Germline V gene data show CDR1 as KGHSH and CDR2 as LQKENI. V shed 6 bases and J shed 10 bases, with 24 bases lying between them. The length of the CDR3 is 15 residues.